These 26 T cell receptor beta chains were all obtained from the same sample, sequenced in a study of CD8 T cells in ankylosing spondylitis. Each CDR3 protein gets one entry after TCRdb re-called the 5' RACE reads with MiXCR. Among about 130,000 distinct CDR3 sequences listed, 12% to 15% were seen once. The sample consisted of blood, either unsorted or a sorted T cell fraction (not recorded which). These receptors were taken from a female donor with ankylosing spondylitis or in good health (not recorded which).

This clonotype appeared a few times. J is TRBJ2-7 and V is TRBV30; 8 bases are a match to TRBD2. Looked up from germline, CDR1 is GTSNPN and CDR2 is SVGIG (reference sequence). Trimming took 0 bases from V and 1 from J; bases not matched to a gene: 2. The CDR3 runs to 14 residues. The CDR3 DNA reads as TGTGCCTGGAGTGTAGGACTAGCTTCCTACGAGCAGTACTTC. The encoded protein is CAWSVGLASYEQYF.

At least ten counts were recorded for this clonotype. J is TRBJ1-1 and V is TRBV12-3 or TRBV12-4, with D possibly matching TRBD1 (5 bases). The CDR3 covers 12 residues. Trimming cost V 7 bases and J 8 bases, with 14 bases left between them. CDR3 nucleotide sequence: TGTGCCAGCATGCAGGGTTTTGTGGAAGCTTTCTTT. It encodes CASMQGFVEAFF.

This chain uses TRBV5-1 with TRBJ2-5; possible D gene TRBD2, 7 bases. Trimming took 4 bases from V and 10 from J, leaving 17 bases between them. Germline-derived CDR1 and CDR2 are SGHRS and YFSETQ. This CDR3 spans 13 amino acids. The CDR3 DNA is TGCGCCAGCAGCGTGGGGGGGGCATTCGACCAGTACTTC. This gives the protein CASSVGGAFDQYF.

The chain has TRBV20-1 and TRBJ2-3; D remains unclear. V lost 1 base, J lost 6 bases, and 8 bases lay in between. The CDR3 totals 12 residues. The V gene's germline CDR1 is DFQATT and CDR2 SNEGSKA (reference sequence). The CDR3 region has the DNA TGCAGTGCTAGAGCTTTCCCGGATACGCAGTATTTT. Residues: CSARAFPDTQYF.

The genes are TRBV5-1 and TRBJ2-1; tentatively, D is TRBD1 or TRBD2 (6 bases each). Trimming took off 3 bases at V and 6 bases at J, with 13 bases between the two ends. This CDR3 has 14 residues. Germline V CDR1 and CDR2: SGHRS, YFSETQ. DNA for the CDR3: TGCGCCAGCAGCTCCACTCGGGGGCCCAATGAGCAGTTCTTC. It specifies CASSSTRGPNEQFF.

This clonotype occurred many times. V is TRBV12-3 or TRBV12-4 and J is TRBJ2-7, with D tentatively TRBD1 (6 bases). The length of the CDR3 is 15 residues. V gave up 4 bases and J gave up 3 bases, with 16 bases separating them. CDR3 nucleotide sequence: TGTGCCAGCAGTTCCAAACGGACAGCCCACTACGAGCAGTACTTC. This translates into CASSSKRTAHYEQYF.

This clonotype occurred a few times. The chain uses TRBV5-1 and TRBJ2-5; D is ambiguous. V shed 2 bases and J shed 4 bases, with 9 bases lying between them. The CDR3 consists of 13 residues. CDR1 is SGHRS and CDR2 is YFSETQ in the germline V gene. CDR3 in amino acids: CASSLVERETQYF. In DNA form, the CDR3 reads TGCGCCAGCAGCTTAGTAGAGAGAGAGACCCAGTACTTC. Complete variable domain (other parts from reference TRBV5-1 and TRBJ2-5): KAGVTQTPRYLIKTRGQQVTLSCSPISGHRSVSWYQQTPGQGLQFLFEYFSETQRNKGNFPGRFSGRQFSNSRSEMNVSTLELGDSALYLCASSLVERETQYFGPGTRLLVL.

This clonotype has just a few counts. The chain joins TRBV7-3 to TRBJ1-1; D gene ambiguous. V was cut by 3 bases and J by 4 bases, with 9 bases left in between. The V gene's germline CDR1 is SGHTA and CDR2 FQGTGA. The CDR3 totals 13 residues. The CDR3 nucleotides are TGTGCCAGCAGCTTGAGTCCAGTCACTGAAGCTTTCTTT. Translating it yields CASSLSPVTEAFF.

On this clonotype itself: This could be a read error, since a much larger clone is one nucleotide away. The chain couples TRBV6-5 to TRBJ2-1; TRBD2 aligns across 8 bases. There are 15 residues in the CDR3. Germline CDR1 reads MNHEY; CDR2 reads SVGAGI. The CDR3 sequence is CASSSGTRAYNDQFF. CDR3 bases: TGTGCCAGCAGTTCCGGGACTAGGGCCTACAATGACCAGTTCTTC.

V and J are TRBV7-9 and TRBJ1-1; maybe TRBD1 (6 bases). The CDR3 sequence is 15 residues long. Trimming pared 5 bases from V and 4 bases from J, leaving 17 bases between. Germline V CDR1 and CDR2: SEHNR, FQNEAQ (reference sequence). CDR3 in DNA: TGTGCCAGCAGCCCTAGGGGGTTGGGGGGCACTGAAGCTTTCTTT. Translated: CASSPRGLGGTEAFF. Complete variable domain (other parts from reference TRBV7-9 and TRBJ1-1): DTGVSQNPRHKITKRGQNVTFRCDPISEHNRLYWYRQTLGQGPEFLTYFQNEAQLEKSRLLSDRFSAERPKGSFSTLEIQRTEQGDSAMYLCASSPRGLGGTEAFFGQGTRLTVV.

Many counts were recorded for this clonotype. The V call is TRBV3-1, the J call TRBJ1-2; D is ambiguous. With 5 bases removed from V and 0 bases from J, the gap between germline ends came to 10 bases. The CDR3 totals 14 residues. The germline V gene has CDR1 LGHDT and CDR2 YNNKEL (reference sequence). CDR3: CASSGPATNYGYTF. CDR3 in DNA: TGTGCCAGCAGCGGGCCGGCAACTAACTATGGCTACACCTTC. Together with reference TRBV3-1 and TRBJ1-2, the CDR3 gives the full variable domain: DTAVSQTPKYLVTQMGNDKSIKCEQNLGHDTMYWYKQDSKKFLKIMFSYNNKELIINETVPNRFSPKSPDKAHLNLHINSLELGDSAVYFCASSGPATNYGYTFGSGTRLTVV.

The rearrangement uses TRBV7-2 and TRBJ1-5, with no clear D. The V gene lost 2 bases and the J gene lost 5 bases, with 7 bases spanning the gap. This CDR3 has 13 residues. Germline CDR1 is SGHTA and CDR2 is FQGNSA. CDR3 in amino acids: CASSLNLYQPQHF. CDR3 DNA sequence: TGTGCCAGCAGCTTAAACTTGTATCAGCCCCAGCATTTT.

This clonotype showed up many times. This rearrangement joins TRBV29-1 to TRBJ2-1; D not resolved. CDR1 SQVTM and CDR2 ANQGSEA come from the germline V gene. V lost 4 bases, J lost 8 bases, and 6 bases lay in between. The CDR3 totals 10 residues. For the CDR3, the DNA is TGCAGCGTTGGTAATTATGAGCAGTTCTTC. It is translated as CSVGNYEQFF.

In its sample, this clonotype was seen a few times. This sequence joins TRBV7-9 and TRBJ1-2; tentatively, D is TRBD1 (5 bases). V was cut by 7 bases and J by 4 bases, with 16 bases left in between. Germline V CDR1 and CDR2: SEHNR, FQNEAQ (reference sequence). The CDR3 is made up of 14 amino acids. CDR3 region: CASNDGTSGYGYTF. The CDR3 bases are TGTGCCAGCAACGACGGGACCTCAGGCTATGGCTACACCTTC.

In its sample, this clonotype was seen a few times. The chain employs TRBV5-1 and TRBJ2-3, with TRBD2 as a possible D gene (5 bases). The germline V gene encodes CDR1 SGHRS and CDR2 YFSETQ. CDR3 length: 15 residues. V was pared by 7 bases and J by 0 bases, with 15 bases between. Written as DNA, the CDR3 is TGCGCCAGCCTACGGTCCGGGGATAGCACAGATACGCAGTATTTT. Protein: CASLRSGDSTDTQYF.

This clonotype came up a few times. The CDR3 region is CASSQGFIGYGYTF. Written as DNA, the CDR3 is TGTGCCAGCAGTCAGGGATTTATAGGTTATGGCTACACCTTC. The chain has TRBV12-3 or TRBV12-4 and TRBJ1-2; tentatively, D is TRBD1 (5 bases). The CDR3 has 14 amino acids. V lost 5 bases and J lost 5, with 15 bases in between.

This clonotype was counted only a few times. V is TRBV7-9 and J is TRBJ1-2, with D perhaps matching TRBD1 (6 bases). Germline V gives CDR1 SEHNR, CDR2 FQNEAQ (reference sequence). The CDR3 sequence is 16 residues long. With 5 bases removed from V and 6 bases from J, the gap between germline ends came to 22 bases. This CDR3 reads CASSASGAGLADGYTF. CDR3 coding DNA: TGTGCCAGCAGCGCATCGGGGGCAGGGCTCGCGGATGGCTACACCTTC.

The gene calls are TRBV10-3 and TRBJ2-3; a weak D match, TRBD1 (5 bases). This CDR3 contains 17 residues. Looked up from germline, CDR1 is ENHRY and CDR2 is SYGVKD. V was pared by 2 bases and J by 0 bases, with 15 bases between. The CDR3 reads CAISEREDRASTDTQYF. The CDR3 DNA reads as TGTGCCATCAGTGAGAGGGAAGACAGAGCTAGCACAGATACGCAGTATTTT.

This clonotype was picked up a small number of times. The V and J genes are TRBV6-7 and TRBJ2-1; 14 bases are a match to TRBD2. TRBV6-7 is marked as an open reading frame, function uncertain. This CDR3 contains 18 residues. Germline trimming cut 4 bases from V and 3 bases from J; bases unmatched to any gene: 8. This chain's CDR3 is CASSLGTSGSCLYNEQFF. In DNA form, the CDR3 reads TGTGCCAGCAGTTTGGGGACTAGCGGGAGCTGTCTCTACAATGAGCAGTTCTTC.

With regard to this clonotype: It may be a read error: a sequence one base away is much more abundant. The rearrangement joins TRBV20-1 to TRBJ2-1, with D uncertain. The CDR3 is 13 amino acids. CDR1 and CDR2 (germline): DFQATT, SNEGSKA (reference sequence). V lost 8 bases to trimming and J lost 7 bases, with 18 bases between them. The CDR3 bases are TGCAGTACCCGAGGTCGGGTGGTAAATGAGCAGTTCTTC. Amino acid sequence: CSTRGRVVNEQFF.

This clonotype came up many times. V usage is TRBV12-3 or TRBV12-4 and J usage is TRBJ2-2; D not resolved. The CDR3 totals 14 residues. V shed 4 bases and J shed 0 bases, with 6 bases lying between them. In DNA, the CDR3 is TGTGCCAGCAGTTCTGCGGCGAACACCGGGGAGCTGTTTTTT. Protein sequence: CASSSAANTGELFF.

This clonotype came up a few times. This chain connects TRBV5-1 to TRBJ1-2; D gene unclear. The CDR3 spans 16 residues. Germline CDR1 SGHRS, CDR2 YFSETQ. The ends were cut back, 4 bases at V and 0 bases at J, with 16 bases in the middle. The CDR3 region is CASSTGLQITNYGYTF. CDR3 in DNA: TGCGCCAGCAGCACGGGTCTTCAAATTACTAACTATGGCTACACCTTC.

V gene TRBV2 combines with J gene TRBJ1-2; a possible D gene is TRBD1 (6 bases). The V gene lost 2 bases and the J gene lost 8 bases, with 9 bases spanning the gap. Germline V gene data show CDR1 as SNHLY and CDR2 as FYNNEI. The CDR3 extends over 12 amino acids. The CDR3, as DNA: TGTGCCAGCAGTGAAAAAGGGGGAGGCTACACCTTC. Protein product: CASSEKGGGYTF.

This clonotype was seen more than once but under ten times. The gene calls are TRBV30 and TRBJ1-5, with D possibly matching TRBD1 (6 bases). CDR1 is GTSNPN, CDR2 SVGIG, per germline (reference sequence). This CDR3 has 14 amino acids. Deletions cut 1 base from V and 7 bases from J, with 14 bases between. CDR3 nucleotide sequence: TGTGCCTGGAGTGGGACGGGGGCGGTCCAGCCCCAGCATTTT. This encodes CAWSGTGAVQPQHF. The variable domain in full, completed from reference TRBV30 and TRBJ1-5, reads SQTIHQWPATLVQPVGSPLSLECTVEGTSNPNLYWYRQAAGRGLQLLFYSVGIGQISSEVPQNLSASRPQDRQFILSSKKLLLSDSGFYLCAWSGTGAVQPQHFGDGTRLSIL.

There are many counts of this clonotype. The chain is built from TRBV29-1 and TRBJ2-7; 9 nucleotides match TRBD2. This CDR3 spans 14 amino acids. V trimming: 7 bases; J trimming: 1 base; junction bases outside the gene matches: 8. Germline V CDR1 and CDR2: SQVTM, ANQGSEA. The CDR3 here is CSAVNSGGSYEQYF. The CDR3, as DNA: TGCAGCGCCGTTAATAGCGGGGGATCCTACGAGCAGTACTTC.

This clonotype was seen a few times. This chain links TRBV18 with TRBJ2-1; TRBD2 aligns across 13 bases. This CDR3 contains 16 residues. The trim removed 0 bases at V and 6 bases at J, leaving 2 bases unmatched. CDR1 KGHSH and CDR2 LQKENI come from the germline V gene. The CDR3 loop reads CASSPPGLAGINEQFF. CDR3 coding DNA: TGTGCCAGCTCACCACCGGGACTAGCGGGGATCAATGAGCAGTTCTTC.